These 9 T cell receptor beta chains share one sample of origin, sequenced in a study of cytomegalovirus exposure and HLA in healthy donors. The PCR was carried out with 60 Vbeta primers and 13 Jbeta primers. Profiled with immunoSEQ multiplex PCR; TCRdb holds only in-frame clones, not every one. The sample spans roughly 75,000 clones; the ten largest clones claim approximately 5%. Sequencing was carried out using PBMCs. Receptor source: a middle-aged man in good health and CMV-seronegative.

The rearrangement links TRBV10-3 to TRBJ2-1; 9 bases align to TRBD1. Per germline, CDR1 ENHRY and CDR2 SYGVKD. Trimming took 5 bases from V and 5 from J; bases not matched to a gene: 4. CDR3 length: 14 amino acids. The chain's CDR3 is CAISTGGFDNEQFF. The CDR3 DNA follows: TGTGCCATCAGTACAGGGGGCTTCGACAATGAGCAGTTCTTC.

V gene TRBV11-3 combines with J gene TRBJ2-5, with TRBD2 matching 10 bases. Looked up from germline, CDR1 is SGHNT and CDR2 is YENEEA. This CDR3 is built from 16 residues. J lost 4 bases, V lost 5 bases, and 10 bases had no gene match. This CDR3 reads CASSPGRTSGGETQYF. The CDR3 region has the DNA TGTGCCAGCAGCCCCGGGCGGACTAGCGGAGGAGAGACCCAGTACTTC.

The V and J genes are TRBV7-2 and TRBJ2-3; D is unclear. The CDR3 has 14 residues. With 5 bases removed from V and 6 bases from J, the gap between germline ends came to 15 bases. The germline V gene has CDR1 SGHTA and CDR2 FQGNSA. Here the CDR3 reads CASSPGSSADTQYF. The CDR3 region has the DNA TGTGCCAGCAGCCCCGGGTCGAGCGCGGATACGCAGTATTTT.

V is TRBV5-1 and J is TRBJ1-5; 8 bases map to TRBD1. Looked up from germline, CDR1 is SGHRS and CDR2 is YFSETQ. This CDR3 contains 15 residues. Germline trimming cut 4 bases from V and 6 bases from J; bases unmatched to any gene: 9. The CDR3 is CASSQGQGPFQPQHF. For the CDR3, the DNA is TGCGCCAGCAGCCAAGGACAGGGCCCTTTTCAGCCCCAGCATTTT.

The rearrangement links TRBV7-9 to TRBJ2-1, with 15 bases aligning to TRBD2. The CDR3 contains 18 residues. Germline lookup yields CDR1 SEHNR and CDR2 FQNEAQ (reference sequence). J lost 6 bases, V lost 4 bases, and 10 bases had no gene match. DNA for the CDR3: TGTGCCAGCAGCTCGGGACTAGGGACTAGCGGGGGGATCAATGAGCAGTTCTTC. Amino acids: CASSSGLGTSGGINEQFF. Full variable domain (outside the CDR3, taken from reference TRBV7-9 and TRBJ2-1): DTGVSQNPRHKITKRGQNVTFRCDPISEHNRLYWYRQTLGQGPEFLTYFQNEAQLEKSRLLSDRFSAERPKGSFSTLEIQRTEQGDSAMYLCASSSGLGTSGGINEQFFGPGTRLTVL.

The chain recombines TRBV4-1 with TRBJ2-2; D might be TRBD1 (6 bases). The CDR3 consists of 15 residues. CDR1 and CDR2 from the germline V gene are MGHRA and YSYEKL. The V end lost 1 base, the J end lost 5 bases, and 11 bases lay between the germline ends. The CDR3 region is CASSQVVGATGELFF. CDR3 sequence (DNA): TGCGCCAGCAGCCAAGTGGTGGGGGCGACCGGGGAGCTGTTTTTT.

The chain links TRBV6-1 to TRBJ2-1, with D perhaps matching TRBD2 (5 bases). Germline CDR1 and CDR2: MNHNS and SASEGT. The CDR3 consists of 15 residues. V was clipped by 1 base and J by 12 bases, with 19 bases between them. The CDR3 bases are TGTGCCAGCAGTGAAGAGGTGTTTAGGCGGACTGTGCAGTTCTTC. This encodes CASSEEVFRRTVQFF.

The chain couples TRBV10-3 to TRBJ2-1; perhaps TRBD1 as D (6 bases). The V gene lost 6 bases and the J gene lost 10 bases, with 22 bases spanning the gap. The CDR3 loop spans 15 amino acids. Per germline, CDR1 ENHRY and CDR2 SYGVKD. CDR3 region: CAISERTDAPWEQFF. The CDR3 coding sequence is TGTGCCATCAGCGAAAGGACAGACGCCCCCTGGGAGCAGTTCTTC.

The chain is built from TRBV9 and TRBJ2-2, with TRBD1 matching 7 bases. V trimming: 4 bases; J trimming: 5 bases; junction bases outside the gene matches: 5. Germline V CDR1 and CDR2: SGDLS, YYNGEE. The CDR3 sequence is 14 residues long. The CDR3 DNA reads TGTGCCAGCAGCCCGACAGGGATGACCGGGGAGCTGTTTTTT. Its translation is CASSPTGMTGELFF.